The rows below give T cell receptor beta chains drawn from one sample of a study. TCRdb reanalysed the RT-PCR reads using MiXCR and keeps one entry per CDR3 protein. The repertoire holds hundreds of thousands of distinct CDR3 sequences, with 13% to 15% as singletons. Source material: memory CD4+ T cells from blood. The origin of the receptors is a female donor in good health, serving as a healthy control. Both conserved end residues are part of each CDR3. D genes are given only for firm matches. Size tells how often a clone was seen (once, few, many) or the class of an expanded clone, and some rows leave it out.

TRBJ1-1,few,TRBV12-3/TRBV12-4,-,CASSYERGWNTEAFF,TGTGCCAGCAGCTACGAAAGGGGATGGAACACTGAAGCTTTCTTT
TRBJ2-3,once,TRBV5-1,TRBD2,CASSLRLAGSGTDTQYF,TGCGCCAGCAGCTTGAGACTAGCGGGAAGTGGCACAGATACGCAGTATTTT
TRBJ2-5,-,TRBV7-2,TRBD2,CASSRFGTSGVQETQYF,TGTGCCAGCAGCCGATTTGGGACTAGCGGAGTCCAAGAGACCCAGTACTTC
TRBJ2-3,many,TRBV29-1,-,CSAILPGTDTQYF,TGCAGCGCAATTCTCCCGGGCACAGATACGCAGTATTTT
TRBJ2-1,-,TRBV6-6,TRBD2,CASSDAGGSITYNEQFF,TGTGCCAGCAGTGACGCCGGCGGGAGTATCACCTACAATGAGCAGTTCTTC
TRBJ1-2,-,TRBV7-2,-,CASSLAGQNYGYTF,TGTGCCAGCAGCTTAGCGGGGCAGAACTATGGCTACACCTTC
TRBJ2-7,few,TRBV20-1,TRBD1,CSALDRVKAYEQYF,TGCAGTGCTTTGGACAGGGTCAAAGCCTACGAGCAGTACTTC
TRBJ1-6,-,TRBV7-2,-,CASSFARDSPLHF,TGTGCCAGCAGCTTCGCCCGAGATTCACCCCTCCACTTT
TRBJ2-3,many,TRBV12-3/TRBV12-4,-,CASSPRDFPGTDTQYF,TGTGCCAGCAGTCCCCGGGACTTCCCCGGCACAGATACGCAGTATTTT
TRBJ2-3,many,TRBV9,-,CASSAPGYTDTQYF,TGTGCCAGCAGCGCTCCGGGATACACAGATACGCAGTATTTT
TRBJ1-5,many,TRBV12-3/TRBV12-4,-,CASSFEGNQPQHF,TGTGCCAGCAGTTTTGAGGGGAATCAGCCCCAGCATTTT
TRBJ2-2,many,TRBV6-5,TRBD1,CASSPGIQGAGELFF,TGTGCCAGCAGCCCGGGGATCCAGGGGGCCGGGGAGCTGTTTTTT
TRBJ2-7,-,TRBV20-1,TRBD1,CSAPGTGGNEQYF,TGCAGTGCTCCCGGGACAGGGGGGAACGAGCAGTACTTC
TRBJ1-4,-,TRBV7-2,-,CASSFVGVNEKLFF,TGTGCCAGCAGCTTCGTGGGGGTTAATGAAAAACTGTTTTTT
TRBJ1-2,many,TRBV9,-,CASSAQTARPNYGYTF,TGTGCCAGCAGCGCCCAGACAGCGCGGCCTAACTATGGCTACACCTTC
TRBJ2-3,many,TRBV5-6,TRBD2,CASSFLSGSKDTQYF,TGTGCCAGCAGCTTCCTTAGCGGGAGCAAGGATACGCAGTATTTT
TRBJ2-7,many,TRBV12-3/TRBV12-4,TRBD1,CASSLQGTGYEQYF,TGTGCCAGCAGCCTCCAGGGGACAGGATACGAGCAGTACTTC
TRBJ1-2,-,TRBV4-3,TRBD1,CASSQEGDRGIGYTF,TGCGCCAGCAGCCAAGAAGGAGACAGGGGAATAGGCTACACCTTC
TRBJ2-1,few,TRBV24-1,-,CATPHSYNEQFF,TGTGCCACCCCCCACTCCTACAATGAGCAGTTCTTC
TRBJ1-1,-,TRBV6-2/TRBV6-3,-,CASRTRGRAVEAFF,TGTGCCAGCAGAACTCGGGGCAGGGCGGTTGAAGCTTTCTTT
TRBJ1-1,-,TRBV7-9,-,CASSPSLGEVTEAFF,TGTGCCAGCAGCCCCAGTCTTGGAGAGGTCACTGAAGCTTTCTTT
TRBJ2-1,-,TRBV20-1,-,CSARDPISGNEQFF,TGCAGTGCTAGAGACCCAATATCAGGGAATGAGCAGTTCTTC
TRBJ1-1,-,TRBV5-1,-,CASSSYIETEAFF,TGCGCCAGCAGCTCCTACATTGAGACTGAAGCTTTCTTT
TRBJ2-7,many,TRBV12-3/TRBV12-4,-,CASSWGEEQYF,TGTGCCAGCAGTTGGGGAGAGGAGCAGTACTTC
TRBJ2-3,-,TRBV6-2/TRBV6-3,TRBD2,CASSYSVTSGLSTDTQYF,TGTGCCAGCAGTTACAGTGTGACTAGCGGATTAAGCACAGATACGCAGTATTTT
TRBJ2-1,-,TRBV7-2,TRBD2,CASSLGAGGPNEQFF,TGTGCCAGCAGCTTAGGAGCGGGAGGGCCTAATGAGCAGTTCTTC
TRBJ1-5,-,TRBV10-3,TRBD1,CATGQAPGNQPQHF,TGTGCCACCGGACAGGCCCCGGGGAATCAGCCCCAGCATTTT
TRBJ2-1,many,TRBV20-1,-,CSARLTGSYNEQFF,TGCAGTGCTCGCCTAACAGGGTCCTACAATGAGCAGTTCTTC
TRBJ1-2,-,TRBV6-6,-,CASSYDFDRTNYGYTF,TGTGCCAGCAGTTACGATTTCGACAGAACTAACTATGGCTACACCTTC
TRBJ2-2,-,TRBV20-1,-,CSARRGPTGELFF,TGCAGTGCTAGACGGGGACCCACCGGGGAGCTGTTTTTT
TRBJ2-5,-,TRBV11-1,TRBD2,CASSPGTTLETQYF,TGTGCCAGCAGCCCCGGGACTACCTTGGAGACCCAGTACTTC
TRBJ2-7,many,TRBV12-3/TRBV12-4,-,CASRTDGGRQYF,TGTGCCAGCAGAACCGACGGGGGAAGGCAGTACTTC
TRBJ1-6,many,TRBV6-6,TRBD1,CASSIRDSKRSYNSPLHF,TGTGCCAGCAGCATCCGGGACAGCAAGCGGTCTTATAATTCACCCCTCCACTTT
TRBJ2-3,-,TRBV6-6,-,CASSPGAGTDTQYF,TGTGCCAGCAGCCCCGGGGCGGGCACAGATACGCAGTATTTT
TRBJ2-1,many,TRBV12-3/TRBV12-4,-,CASSFLARWNEQFF,TGTGCCAGCAGTTTTTTGGCTAGATGGAATGAGCAGTTCTTC
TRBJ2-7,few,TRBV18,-,CASSPYTYEQYF,TGTGCCAGCTCACCTTACACCTACGAGCAGTACTTC
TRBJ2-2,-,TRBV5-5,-,CASSLVWATGELFF,TGTGCCAGCAGCTTGGTGTGGGCCACCGGGGAGCTGTTTTTT
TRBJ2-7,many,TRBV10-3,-,CAIRKGQNSYEQYF,TGTGCCATCAGAAAAGGACAGAACTCCTACGAGCAGTACTTC
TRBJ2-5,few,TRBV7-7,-,CASSSVPQETQYF,TGTGCCAGCAGCTCCGTCCCTCAAGAGACCCAGTACTTC
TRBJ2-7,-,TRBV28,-,CASNIGTYYEQYF,TGTGCCAGCAACATAGGCACCTACTACGAGCAGTACTTC
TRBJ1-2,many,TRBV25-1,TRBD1,CASSAHGTGFGYTF,TGTGCCAGCAGTGCCCACGGGACAGGGTTCGGCTACACCTTC